This TCR beta chain derives from a study of blood T cell repertoires in COVID-19. Study information: The United States, Italy and Spain supplied acute and convalescent COVID-19 samples.

This CDR3 is built from 16 residues. Deletions cut 0 bases from V and 8 bases from J, with 16 bases between. Germline V gene data show CDR1 as MNHNY and CDR2 as SVGAGI (reference sequence). Participants were aged 18 to 89 years from 24 US areas. Each participant's cohort was designated according to participant-reported clinical history. No more than 2 weeks before study entry, exposed participants had met a case of COVID-19. Profiling relied on immunoSEQ multiplex PCR, and the TCRdb table lists in-frame clones only, not all of them. The sample records 300,000 to 400,000 clones, more than 90% being singletons.

Specimen: PBMCs or T cells enriched from blood (not recorded which). The chain combines TRBV6-6 with TRBJ1-4, with a weak D call TRBD1 (5 bases). This TCR came from a woman younger than 45 who had been exposed to COVID-19. CDR3 DNA: TGTGCCAGCAGTTACTCGGGTCCCGGCGGGGGAGAAAAACTGTTTTTT. This codes for CASSYSGPGGGEKLFF.